This T cell receptor beta chain derives from a study of T cell repertoires in ileal Crohn's disease. Across the study: Surgery for a complication: stricturing in roughly 61%, penetrating in 39%. Study conclusions and caveats: Endoscopic recurrence occurred in every patient whose clonality exceeded 26.8%.

Generated by immunoSEQ multiplex PCR, the TCRdb table keeps only in-frame clones and is missing some. This table holds around 8,200 clones, roughly 73% found once. This CDR3 is built from 14 residues. CDR1 and CDR2 from the germline V gene are KGHSH and LQKENI. Trimming at V came to 5 bases and at J to 3 bases, leaving 4 bases not matched to a gene. Comment on this clone: The target antigen is unknown.

Specimen: ileal tissue. This TCR came from an adult with Crohn's disease. The chain is built from TRBV18 and TRBJ1-1; 9 bases align to TRBD1. CDR3 residues: CASSRQGGDTEAFF. CDR3 nucleotide sequence: TGTGCCAGCTCAAGACAGGGGGGAGACACTGAAGCTTTCTTT.